This T cell receptor (beta chain) was recovered during a study of cytomegalovirus exposure and HLA in healthy donors. The length of the CDR3 is 15 residues. Trimming stripped 5 bases from V and 0 bases from J, with 14 bases between. The germline V gene has CDR1 SEHNR and CDR2 FQNEAQ (reference sequence). Study-level points and caveats: Most TCR sequences proved rare, with some public TCRs found in many donors. TCR beta chains numbering under 200 were designated cytomegalovirus-associated. According to a subsequent analysis, TCR clusters identified in the first cohort showed a tendency to co-occur across the approximately 120 validation repertoires.

As concerns this clone: Its cognate antigen is unknown.

Method: immunoSEQ multiplex PCR; TCRdb's copy keeps in-frame clones and lacks some. The data contain approximately 160,000 clones, 80% to 85% of them singletons. The donors were part of the validation cohort of 120 subjects. That cohort was separate from the first cohort, which comprised 666 subjects. Sequenced sample: PBMCs. The chain uses TRBV7-9 and TRBJ2-7; D may be TRBD2 (5 bases). The TCR was taken from a man aged 25 to 40 in good health and CMV-seropositive. This CDR3 is CASSHTRVNSYEQYF. The CDR3 DNA follows: TGTGCCAGCAGCCACACTAGAGTAAACTCCTACGAGCAGTACTTC.